This T cell receptor (beta chain) comes out of a study of shared T cell receptors in the human thymus. The germline V gene encodes CDR1 MNHNS and CDR2 SASEGT. There are 15 residues in the CDR3. The V gene lost 2 bases and the J gene lost 9 bases, with 16 bases spanning the gap. This table comes from immunoSEQ multiplex PCR, and its TCRdb copy is limited to in-frame clones, with some not included. The sample holds 600,000 to 900,000 clones, 70% to 90% seen once. The same data also went into a second study, on human thymus T cells. That paper adds: Congenital heart defects were the reason for the corrective surgery that the donors, healthy Finnish infants, were having.

Sequencing used thymocytes. This TCR came from a girl under three years old with a congenital heart defect. This chain joins TRBV6-1 and TRBJ2-2; maybe TRBD2 (6 bases). In DNA, the CDR3 is TGTGCCAGCAGTGAATTCCTAGCGCTGGGGAGGGAGCTGTTTTTT. It encodes CASSEFLALGRELFF.